Shown below are 12 T cell receptor beta chains from a single sample sequenced in a study of blood T cell repertoires in COVID-19. Measured with immunoSEQ multiplex PCR; TCRdb has only the in-frame clones, and not every one. The table lists roughly 150,000 clones, around 73% of them singletons. The sequenced sample was peripheral blood. Source of these receptors: a man in his 60s who had recovered from COVID-19.

This clone was detected only once. The J gene is TRBJ2-3, the V gene TRBV6-4; a weak D match, TRBD1 (5 bases). The CDR3 totals 14 residues. V dropped 4 bases and J dropped 4 bases, with 12 bases sitting between them. CDR1 and CDR2 from the germline V gene are MRHNA and SNTAGT. The CDR3: CASSVESGPDTQYF. As DNA, the CDR3 is TGTGCCAGCAGTGTGGAGTCAGGGCCAGATACGCAGTATTTT.

The chain carries TRBV7-2 and TRBJ2-7; D might be TRBD2 (7 bases). From germline, CDR1 is SGHTA and CDR2 FQGNSA. Trimming cost V 8 bases and J 2 bases, with 22 bases left between them. The CDR3 extends over 16 amino acids. The CDR3 region has the DNA TGTGCCAGCGCTAGGGGTGGCGGGGGCCCAACCTACGAGCAGTACTTC. Translated, it gives CASARGGGGPTYEQYF.

The chain has TRBV27 and TRBJ1-6; TRBD1 is a possible D gene (5 bases). Germline CDR1 reads MNHEY; CDR2 reads SMNVEV (reference sequence). The ends were cut back, 5 bases at V and 10 bases at J, with 12 bases in the middle. The CDR3 extends over 13 amino acids. The CDR3 spells CASSNGQESPLHF. The CDR3 DNA follows: TGTGCCAGCAGTAACGGACAAGAATCACCCCTCCACTTT.

V is TRBV18 and J is TRBJ2-7; D not certain. CDR3 size: 14 residues. CDR1 is KGHSH, CDR2 LQKENI, per germline. The ends were cut back, 1 base at V and 3 bases at J, with 10 bases in the middle. For the CDR3, the DNA is TGTGCCAGCTCACCACAAGGAGACGGCTACGAGCAGTACTTC. Translated: CASSPQGDGYEQYF.

The CDR3 is CASSQPGTGGYGYTF. CDR3 nucleotides: TGTGCCAGCAGTCAACCTGGGACAGGGGGTTATGGCTACACCTTC. V usage is TRBV28 and J usage is TRBJ1-2, with TRBD1 identical over 11 bases. The CDR3 has 15 residues. Germline CDR1 and CDR2: MDHEN and SYDVKM. The junction had 7 bases not matched to a gene; V was cut back by 5 bases and J by 5 bases.

The gene calls are TRBV2 and TRBJ2-2; D unresolved. In germline, CDR1 is SNHLY, CDR2 FYNNEI. V gave up 9 bases and J gave up 6 bases, with 8 bases separating them. CDR3 length equals 11 residues. The CDR3 DNA sequence: TGTGCCAGGGCCCTGTCCGGGGAGCTGTTTTTT. Encoded protein: CARALSGELFF. Using reference TRBV2 and TRBJ2-2 for the parts outside the CDR3, the full variable domain is EPEVTQTPSHQVTQMGQEVILRCVPISNHLYFYWYRQILGQKVEFLVSFYNNEISEKSEIFDDQFSVERPDGSNFTLKIRSTKLEDSAMYFCARALSGELFFGEGSRLTVL.

V is TRBV28 and J is TRBJ1-1; TRBD1 aligns across 10 bases. The CDR3 has 14 amino acids. Germline V gene data show CDR1 as MDHEN and CDR2 as SYDVKM. The trim removed 7 bases at V and 2 bases at J, leaving 4 bases unmatched. The CDR3 DNA reads as TGTGCCAGCAAGGGACAGGGGAGCAACACTGAAGCTTTCTTT. Amino acids: CASKGQGSNTEAFF.

The chain employs TRBV5-4 and TRBJ2-5, with D unclear. Germline V gene data show CDR1 as SGHNT and CDR2 as YYREEE (reference sequence). The CDR3 runs to 14 residues. Trimming took off 0 bases at V and 2 bases at J, with 8 bases between the two ends. CDR3 in amino acids: CASSLAPEQETQYF. The CDR3 DNA follows: TGTGCCAGCAGCTTGGCTCCAGAACAAGAGACCCAGTACTTC. Variable domain in full (rest from reference TRBV5-4 and TRBJ2-5): ETGVTQSPTHLIKTRGQQVTLRCSSQSGHNTVSWYQQALGQGPQFIFQYYREEENGRGNFPPRFSGLQFPNYSSELNVNALELDDSALYLCASSLAPEQETQYFGPGTRLLVL.

J is TRBJ1-5 and V is TRBV24-1, with 11 positions matching TRBD1. The CDR3 consists of 15 residues. The V and J ends lost 4 bases and 5 bases, in that order; junction bases with no gene match: 3. CDR1 is KGHDR, CDR2 SFDVKD, per germline. CDR3 protein: CATSEGGQGDQPQHF. CDR3 coding DNA: TGTGCCACCAGTGAGGGGGGACAGGGGGATCAGCCCCAGCATTTT.

The V and J genes are TRBV7-2 and TRBJ2-7; 7 nucleotides match TRBD1. The CDR3 is 15 amino acids. With 5 bases clipped from V and 0 bases from J, the junction kept 7 bases outside the gene matches. Looked up from germline, CDR1 is SGHTA and CDR2 is FQGNSA. The CDR3 reads CASSPPNRGSYEQYF. The CDR3 region has the DNA TGTGCCAGCAGCCCCCCAAACAGGGGCTCCTACGAGCAGTACTTC.

The chain employs TRBV29-1 and TRBJ1-4; the match to TRBD1 covers 7 bases. Germline lookup yields CDR1 SQVTM and CDR2 ANQGSEA. CDR3 size: 15 residues. The junction had 12 bases not matched to a gene; V was cut back by 4 bases and J by 7 bases. The CDR3 nucleotides are TGCAGCGTTGGAAGAGAAGGGGGCGTCGGTGAAAAACTGTTTTTT. Translation gives CSVGREGGVGEKLFF. Variable domain in full (rest from reference TRBV29-1 and TRBJ1-4): SAVISQKPSRDICQRGTSLTIQCQVDSQVTMMFWYRQQPGQSLTLIATANQGSEATYESGFVIDKFPISRPNLTFSTLTVSNMSPEDSSIYLCSVGREGGVGEKLFFGSGTQLSVL.

The chain uses TRBV21-1 and TRBJ2-7; the table gives TRBD1 as D, unverified against the DNA. TRBV21-1 is assigned pseudogene status. This CDR3 comprises 14 residues. In DNA form, the CDR3 reads TGTGCCAGCAGCCAAGGACAGGGGACCTACGAGCAGTACTTC. Protein product: CASSQGQGTYEQYF.